This T cell receptor (beta chain) was identified in a study of shared clonotypes between healthy human individuals. Regarding the study as a whole: Generation probabilities were higher for clonotypes shared across all four sorted-subset donors than for unshared ones.

Researchers ran the assay at a deep level. Profiled with immunoSEQ multiplex PCR; TCRdb holds only in-frame clones, not every one. The table records millions of clones, 90% to 95% of them present only once. Splitting of CD4+ cells produced CD45RA+ naive and CD45RA-negative memory subsets. Notes on this clone: Its antigen remains unknown.

This sequence originates from a young man in good health. The sequencing input was naive CD4+ T cells sorted from blood. Subset meaning: CD45RA+ positively selected.

The CDR3 DNA reads as TGTGCCATCAGTGAGTCTGGCGGAACCCTTCCCTACGAGCAGTACTTC. Encoded protein: CAISESGGTLPYEQYF. V is TRBV10-3 and J is TRBJ2-7; no clear D. The ends were cut back, 0 bases at V and 2 bases at J, with 14 bases in the middle. Germline V lookup: CDR1 ENHRY, CDR2 SYGVKD. The length of the CDR3 is 16 residues.